This T cell receptor beta chain is drawn from a study of CD8 T cells in Susac syndrome. This CDR3 has 14 amino acids. CDR1 is MNHNS and CDR2 is SASEGT in the germline V gene. Deletions cut 11 bases from V and 4 bases from J, with 18 bases between. Sequencing of TCR beta was carried out in blood CD8+ and CD4+ T cells. RNA amounts of roughly 0.45 to 1 ug underwent reverse transcription with random hexamers. TCRdb ran MiXCR on the immunoSEQ multiplex PCR reads and lists one entry per CDR3 protein. The data contain approximately 190,000 distinct CDR3 sequences, roughly nine tenths of them singletons. The sequencing sample was made of CD4+ T cells from PBMCs. The chain carries TRBV6-1 and TRBJ2-4; D could derive from TRBD1 or TRBD2 (5 bases each). The receptor was isolated from a human donor with Susac syndrome. CDR3 protein: CAAEGQGRKNIQYF. In nucleotides, the CDR3 is TGTGCCGCAGAGGGGCAGGGCAGAAAAAACATTCAGTACTTC.